These 24 T cell receptor beta chains came from one sample sequenced in a study of T cell repertoires in cytomegalovirus infection. TCRdb ran MiXCR on the reads and lists one entry per CDR3 protein. The sample records about 260,000 distinct CDR3 sequences, approximately 9.2% being singletons. The sample comprised PBMCs. The receptors derive from a human donor in good health (CMV status not recorded). Some clones in this sample may be carry-over from other donors' samples.

This clonotype was counted only a few times. The chain joins TRBV29-1 to TRBJ2-7; TRBD1 aligns across 9 bases. CDR3 length: 16 residues. V lost 0 bases and J lost 4; bases outside the gene matches: 10. Germline CDR1 is SQVTM and CDR2 is ANQGSEA. The CDR3 spells CSVEEGRTGDSYEQYF. The CDR3 DNA sequence: TGCAGCGTTGAAGAGGGACGGACAGGGGACTCTTACGAGCAGTACTTC.

In the case of this clonotype: This may arise from a read error, as a much more abundant clone is one base away. The chain recombines TRBV12-3 or TRBV12-4 with TRBJ1-5; 8 nucleotides line up with TRBD1. V gave up 5 bases and J gave up 3 bases; unmatched junction bases: 6. This CDR3 is built from 15 residues. The DNA for the CDR3 is TGTGCCAGCAGTGAGACAGGGGTGCACAATCAGCCCCAGCATTTT. This sequence encodes CASSETGVHNQPQHF.

This clonotype was observed many times. This sequence joins TRBV7-9 and TRBJ1-1, with 8 bases lining up with TRBD1. This CDR3 is 15 amino acids long. Trimming removed 1 base from V and 12 bases from J; junction bases left unmatched: 13. Germline V gene lookup returns CDR1 SEHNR and CDR2 FQNEAQ (reference sequence). The CDR3 DNA is TGTGCCAGCAGCTTAGATCAGACCAGGACAGGGCGGCCTTTCTTT. Translating it yields CASSLDQTRTGRPFF.

This clonotype was picked up many times. The J gene is TRBJ1-1, the V gene TRBV7-2, with TRBD1 as a possible D gene (5 bases). Germline loops: CDR1 SGHTA, CDR2 FQGNSA. V was pared by 4 bases and J by 9 bases, with 12 bases between. The CDR3 loop spans 12 amino acids. This chain's CDR3 is CASSSSGNQAFF. The CDR3, as DNA: TGTGCCAGCAGCTCATCAGGGAATCAAGCTTTCTTT.

Ten or more counts support this clonotype. The gene calls are TRBV7-2 and TRBJ2-7; 7 bases are shared with TRBD2. Germline V CDR1 and CDR2: SGHTA, FQGNSA. The V segment lost 0 bases and the J segment 3 bases; nucleotides outside the gene matches: 2. The CDR3 extends over 14 amino acids. The CDR3 region has the DNA TGTGCCAGCAGCTTAGCGGGGGGGAACTACGAGCAGTACTTC. Translated: CASSLAGGNYEQYF.

This clonotype was seen ten or more times. The chain carries TRBV7-2 and TRBJ1-1; D not certain. The germline V and J ends were trimmed by 6 bases and 1 base, with 9 bases remaining between them. The V gene's germline CDR1 is SGHTA and CDR2 FQGNSA. The CDR3 consists of 13 residues. The CDR3 coding sequence is TGTGCCAGCAGACGCCCAGGGAACACTGAAGCTTTCTTT. Translation gives CASRRPGNTEAFF. The full variable domain, completed using reference TRBV7-2 and TRBJ1-1, is GAGVSQSPSNKVTEKGKDVELRCDPISGHTALYWYRQSLGQGLEFLIYFQGNSAPDKSGLPSDRFSAERTGGSVSTLTIQRTQQEDSAVYLCASRRPGNTEAFFGQGTRLTVV.

This clonotype was counted many times. The J gene is TRBJ2-1, the V gene TRBV7-2, with 10 bases matching TRBD2. CDR3 size: 16 residues. CDR1 SGHTA and CDR2 FQGNSA come from the germline V gene. With 1 base clipped from V and 3 bases from J, the junction kept 3 bases outside the gene matches. The CDR3 DNA sequence: TGTGCCAGCAGCTTAGATTCTAGCGGGGGCTACAATGAGCAGTTCTTC. This codes for CASSLDSSGGYNEQFF.

This clonotype was observed at least ten times. V gene TRBV4-3 combines with J gene TRBJ2-6; 7 nucleotides agree with TRBD1. The CDR3 has 22 residues. The ends lost 0 bases at V and 0 bases at J; junction bases unmatched: 17. Germline CDR1 reads LGHNA; CDR2 reads YSLEER. The CDR3 protein is CASSQDQMDRDSLFSGANVLTF. In DNA form, the CDR3 reads TGCGCCAGCAGCCAAGATCAAATGGACCGGGACAGCCTATTCTCTGGGGCCAACGTCCTGACTTTC.

This chain joins TRBV5-5 and TRBJ2-1, with D uncertain. V was pared by 4 bases and J by 0 bases, with 11 bases between. The CDR3 covers 15 residues. In germline, CDR1 is SGHKS, CDR2 YYEKEE (reference sequence). This CDR3 is CASSKKWVSYNEQFF. CDR3 coding DNA: TGTGCCAGCAGCAAGAAGTGGGTCTCCTACAATGAGCAGTTCTTC.

This clonotype was counted ten times or more. The V gene is TRBV7-2, the J gene TRBJ1-5; D gene uncertain. The V gene's germline CDR1 is SGHTA and CDR2 FQGNSA. The germline V and J ends were trimmed by 3 bases and 1 base, with 10 bases remaining between them. The CDR3 sequence is 15 residues long. The CDR3 region has the DNA TGTGCCAGCAGCTTTAGAGAGGAGAGCAATCAGCCCCAGCATTTT. Amino acids: CASSFREESNQPQHF.

This clonotype was detected a few times. CDR3 coding DNA: TGCGCCAGCAGTAGAGGTTTCGGGACAGGGGATGACGAGCAGTACTTC. Translation gives CASSRGFGTGDDEQYF. The chain links TRBV5-1 to TRBJ2-7, with 10 bases matching TRBD1. Germline values: CDR1 SGHRS, CDR2 YFSETQ. The V gene end was trimmed by 5 bases and the J gene end by 5 bases; junction bases not matched to a gene: 13. The CDR3 length is 16 residues.

This clonotype was observed at least ten times. V usage is TRBV7-2 and J usage is TRBJ1-4; D ambiguous. CDR3 length: 15 residues. V gave up 2 bases and J gave up 0 bases, with 7 bases separating them. Germline assignment: CDR1 SGHTA and CDR2 FQGNSA. CDR3 sequence: CASSLSGATNEKLFF. CDR3 bases: TGTGCCAGCAGCTTATCCGGGGCAACTAATGAAAAACTGTTTTTT.

This clonotype was observed many times. The chain employs TRBV27 and TRBJ2-6; 12 nucleotides agree with TRBD1. V shed 6 bases, J shed 10 bases, and the junction held 19 bases outside the gene matches. CDR1 MNHEY and CDR2 SMNVEV come from the germline V gene (reference sequence). CDR3 length: 19 residues. For the CDR3, the DNA is TGTGCCAGCAGCCGTTTAGTCCCGGGACAGGGGGCGAAGCCTAACGTCCTGACTTTC. Translated, it gives CASSRLVPGQGAKPNVLTF.

There are many counts of this clonotype. The chain employs TRBV20-1 and TRBJ1-1; 8 bases align to TRBD1. The trim removed 1 base at V and 1 base at J, leaving 17 bases unmatched. Germline lookup yields CDR1 DFQATT and CDR2 SNEGSKA (reference sequence). This CDR3 comprises 19 residues. This CDR3 reads CSARVPLGQGARENTEAFF. The DNA for the CDR3 is TGCAGTGCTAGAGTACCCCTCGGCCAGGGGGCGCGGGAGAACACTGAAGCTTTCTTT.

The chain employs TRBV19 and TRBJ2-7; a weak D match, TRBD1 (6 bases). This CDR3 is built from 15 residues. Trimming pared 4 bases from V and 3 bases from J, leaving 16 bases between. Germline V lookup: CDR1 LNHDA, CDR2 SQIVND (reference sequence). In nucleotides, the CDR3 is TGTGCCAGTAGTACTACTCCGGGACACCACTACGAGCAGTACTTC. Amino acids: CASSTTPGHHYEQYF.

The DNA for the CDR3 is TGTGCCAGCTCACCACGGGACTTACCGAACACCGGGGAGCTGTTTTTT. Translating gives CASSPRDLPNTGELFF. The V and J genes are TRBV18 and TRBJ2-2; tentatively, D is TRBD2 (6 bases). This CDR3 contains 16 residues. With 1 base removed from V and 0 bases from J, the gap between germline ends came to 9 bases. CDR1 is KGHSH and CDR2 is LQKENI in the germline V gene.

CDR3 sequence (DNA): TGTGCCAGTAGTATAGCCCGACAGGGAGCCGGGGAGCTGTTTTTT. Its protein product is CASSIARQGAGELFF. The gene calls are TRBV19 and TRBJ2-2; 7 positions agree with TRBD1. The germline CDR1 and CDR2 sequences are LNHDA and SQIVND (reference sequence). After removal of 1 base from V and 6 bases from J, the junction contained 5 bases not matched to a gene. This CDR3 has 15 residues.

The rearrangement joins TRBV7-8 to TRBJ1-2, with D unresolved. Germline CDR1 and CDR2: SGHVS and FQNEAQ. The length of the CDR3 is 13 residues. V lost 6 bases, J lost 3 bases, and 11 bases lay in between. Written as DNA, the CDR3 is TGTGCCAGCAGTTATGGCGGGGACTATGGCTACACCTTC. Translated, it gives CASSYGGDYGYTF.

This clonotype was observed many times. J is TRBJ2-7 and V is TRBV7-2; no clear D. In germline, CDR1 is SGHTA, CDR2 FQGNSA. The length of the CDR3 is 13 residues. The ends were cut back, 1 base at V and 3 bases at J, with 7 bases in the middle. CDR3 residues: CASSLEFYYEQYF. The CDR3 coding sequence is TGTGCCAGCAGCTTAGAATTCTACTACGAGCAGTACTTC.

This clonotype was detected only a few times. The genes are TRBV20-1 and TRBJ2-1; D may correspond to TRBD1 or TRBD2 (6 bases each). V was cut by 6 bases and J by 0 bases, with 15 bases left in between. The CDR3 runs 15 residues. Per the germline V gene, CDR1 is DFQATT and CDR2 is SNEGSKA (reference sequence). CDR3 nucleotide sequence: TGCAGTGCCCTGAGGGGGGAGAGCTCCTACAATGAGCAGTTCTTC. Translated: CSALRGESSYNEQFF.

This clonotype was seen ten or more times. The chain combines TRBV20-1 with TRBJ2-1; D is uncertain. V lost 1 base, J lost 5 bases, and 9 bases lay in between. From germline, CDR1 is DFQATT and CDR2 SNEGSKA (reference sequence). The CDR3 loop spans 13 amino acids. This chain's CDR3 is CSARATKNNEQFF. The CDR3 region has the DNA TGCAGTGCTAGAGCCACAAAAAACAATGAGCAGTTCTTC.

The table lists this clonotype with many counts. The chain uses TRBV6-1 and TRBJ2-3; D uncertain. With 4 bases removed from V and 0 bases from J, the gap between germline ends came to 11 bases. This CDR3 has 15 amino acids. Germline V lookup: CDR1 MNHNS, CDR2 SASEGT. This CDR3 reads CASSVATPSTDTQYF. Written as DNA, the CDR3 is TGTGCCAGCAGTGTGGCCACCCCCAGCACAGATACGCAGTATTTT.

This clonotype showed up many times. The chain recombines TRBV7-6 with TRBJ2-5; maybe TRBD2 (6 bases). The CDR3 covers 14 residues. In germline, CDR1 is SGHVS, CDR2 FNYEAQ. Trimming removed 3 bases at V and 4 bases at J, with 12 bases between. This CDR3 is CASSLGPGGETQYF. DNA for the CDR3: TGTGCCAGCAGCTTGGGTCCCGGGGGAGAGACCCAGTACTTC.

This clonotype was observed at least ten times. This sequence joins TRBV11-1 and TRBJ2-1; D remains unclear. Deletions cut 6 bases from V and 0 bases from J, with 9 bases between. Germline CDR1 and CDR2: SGHAT and FQDESV (reference sequence). The CDR3 runs 14 residues. The CDR3 loop is CASRRLSSYNEQFF. As DNA, the CDR3 is TGTGCCAGCAGAAGGCTCAGCTCCTACAATGAGCAGTTCTTC.